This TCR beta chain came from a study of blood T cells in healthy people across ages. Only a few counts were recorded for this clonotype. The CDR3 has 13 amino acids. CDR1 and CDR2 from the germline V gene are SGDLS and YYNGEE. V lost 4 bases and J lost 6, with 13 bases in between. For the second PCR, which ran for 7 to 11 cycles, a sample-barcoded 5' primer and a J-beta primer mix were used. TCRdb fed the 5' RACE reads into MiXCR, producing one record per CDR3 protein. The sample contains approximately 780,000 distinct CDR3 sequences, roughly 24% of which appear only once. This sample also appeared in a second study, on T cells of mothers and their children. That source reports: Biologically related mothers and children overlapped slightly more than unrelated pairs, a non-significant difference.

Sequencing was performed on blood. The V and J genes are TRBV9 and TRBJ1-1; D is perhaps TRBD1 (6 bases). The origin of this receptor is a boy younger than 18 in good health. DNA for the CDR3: TGTGCCAGCAGCCTTACAGGGTCCCCTGAAGCTTTCTTT. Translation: CASSLTGSPEAFF.